A single sample is the source of the 20 T cell receptor beta chains below, sequenced in a study of blood T cell repertoires in COVID-19. Method: immunoSEQ multiplex PCR; TCRdb's copy keeps in-frame clones and lacks some. Of fewer than 40,000 clones listed, approximately 80% were seen once; the top ten hold around a third. The sample was peripheral blood. The receptors here all came from a man older than 75 with acute or convalescent COVID-19.

The CDR3 sequence: CASSSGTSGSYEQYF. CDR3 sequence (DNA): TGTGCCAGCAGTTCCGGGACTAGTGGATCCTACGAGCAGTACTTC. This chain joins TRBV5-4 and TRBJ2-7; 8 positions match TRBD2. V gave up 5 bases and J gave up 1 base; unmatched junction bases: 8. The germline gives CDR1 SGHNT, CDR2 YYREEE (reference sequence). The length of the CDR3 is 15 residues.

V and J are TRBV7-2 and TRBJ2-3; D remains ambiguous. Trimming pared 4 bases from V and 4 bases from J, leaving 12 bases between. This CDR3 has 14 amino acids. Germline CDR1 reads SGHTA; CDR2 reads FQGNSA. The CDR3 sequence is CASSSAPVPDTQYF. CDR3 coding DNA: TGTGCCAGCAGCTCTGCCCCGGTTCCAGATACGCAGTATTTT.

The CDR3: CASIFSGGTNTGELFF. The CDR3 nucleotides are TGTGCCAGCATCTTTAGCGGGGGAACGAACACCGGGGAGCTGTTTTTT. J is TRBJ2-2 and V is TRBV28; 9 bases agree with TRBD2. Losses at the gene ends were 7 bases for V and 0 bases for J; bases not matched to a gene: 6. The CDR3 loop spans 16 amino acids. Germline CDR1 MDHEN, CDR2 SYDVKM.

This clone showed up just a few times. The V and J genes are TRBV19 and TRBJ1-5; 12 nucleotides agree with TRBD1. J was trimmed by 6 bases and V by 5 bases; bases with no gene match: 8. This CDR3 is built from 16 residues. CDR1 LNHDA and CDR2 SQIVND come from the germline V gene (reference sequence). The CDR3 protein is CASSRWDRGRSQPQHF. DNA of the CDR3: TGTGCCAGTAGTCGTTGGGACAGGGGGCGAAGTCAGCCCCAGCATTTT.

This clone was recorded only once. The chain uses TRBV19 and TRBJ1-2; 9 bases are a match to TRBD1. After removal of 4 bases from V and 8 bases from J, the junction contained 11 bases not matched to a gene. Germline CDR1 LNHDA, CDR2 SQIVND (reference sequence). The CDR3 spans 15 residues. CDR3 DNA: TGTGCCAGTAGTACTCCCGGGACAGGGTTCCGCGGCTACACCTTC. Translated: CASSTPGTGFRGYTF.

This clone showed up just a few times. The gene calls are TRBV9 and TRBJ2-5, with D uncertain. This CDR3 is 13 amino acids long. Trimming removed 4 bases from V and 1 base from J, with 8 bases in between. CDR1 and CDR2 from the germline V gene are SGDLS and YYNGEE. The chain's CDR3 is CASSSRLQETQYF. CDR3 sequence (DNA): TGTGCCAGCAGCTCTCGACTCCAAGAGACCCAGTACTTC.

The chain carries TRBV7-6 and TRBJ1-2; tentative D call: TRBD1 (5 bases). The V gene's germline CDR1 is SGHVS and CDR2 FNYEAQ. The length of the CDR3 is 15 residues. Trimming shortened V by 1 base and J by 2 bases, and 11 bases separated the two germline ends. CDR3 protein: CASSLGGGVNYGYTF. CDR3 in DNA: TGTGCCAGCAGCTTAGGGGGGGGTGTCAACTATGGCTACACCTTC.

The rearrangement uses TRBV6-5 and TRBJ2-7; D is perhaps TRBD2 (6 bases). The CDR3 loop spans 14 amino acids. The germline V gene has CDR1 MNHEY and CDR2 SVGAGI. V lost 6 bases to trimming and J lost 2 bases, with 14 bases between them. The CDR3 protein is CASRTTEGTYEQYF. For the CDR3, the DNA is TGTGCCAGCAGAACGACGGAGGGAACCTACGAGCAGTACTTC.

The rearrangement joins TRBV7-8 to TRBJ1-6; D gene uncertain. Between the trimmed V and J ends, which lost 1 base and 5 bases, there was a span of 9 bases. The CDR3 is 15 amino acids. Germline CDR1 reads SGHVS; CDR2 reads FQNEAQ. CDR3 in DNA: TGTGCCAGCAGCTTAGGTGGCCATAATAATTCACCCCTCCACTTT. Residues: CASSLGGHNNSPLHF.

V gene TRBV3-1 (or the pseudogene TRBV3-2) combines with J gene TRBJ2-3; D ambiguous. There are 14 residues in the CDR3. V lost 2 bases and J 3 bases, leaving 9 bases between the germline ends. Germline CDR1 is LGHDT and CDR2 is YNNKEL (reference sequence). In DNA form, the CDR3 reads TGTGCCAGCAGCCAAACCGCGAGGACAGATACGCAGTATTTT. Its translation: CASSQTARTDTQYF.

V and J are TRBV3-1 (or the pseudogene TRBV3-2) and TRBJ2-5; 13 bases are a match to TRBD2. With V trimmed by 4 bases and J by 5 bases, 4 bases remained unmatched. Germline V gene data show CDR1 as LGHDT and CDR2 as YNNKEL (reference sequence). The CDR3 runs to 15 residues. CDR3 bases: TGTGCCAGCAGCCCGGGACTAGCGGGGCTTGAGACCCAGTACTTC. Translation: CASSPGLAGLETQYF.

This clone was seen more than once but under ten times. The V call is TRBV25-1, the J call TRBJ1-6; D remains unclear. The CDR3 totals 18 residues. Germline CDR1 MGHDK, CDR2 SYGVNS. The V gene lost 10 bases and the J gene lost 8 bases, with 30 bases spanning the gap. The CDR3 nucleotides read TGTGCCAAGGACGGGATGACTATAATTCAGCGGGAATATTCACCCCTCCACTTT. It yields the protein CAKDGMTIIQREYSPLHF. Full variable domain (remainder filled in from reference TRBV25-1 and TRBJ1-6): EADIYQTPRYLVIGTGKKITLECSQTMGHDKMYWYQQDPGMELHLIHYSYGVNSTEKGDLSSESTVSRIRTEHFPLTLESARPSHTSQYLCAKDGMTIIQREYSPLHFGNGTRLTVT.

The chain recombines TRBV18 with TRBJ1-1; tentatively, D is TRBD1 (5 bases). Germline CDR1 reads KGHSH; CDR2 reads LQKENI. CDR3 length equals 14 residues. Trimming stripped 3 bases from V and 3 bases from J, with 11 bases between. DNA of the CDR3: TGTGCCAGCTCACCGGGGCTGGTGGACACTGAAGCTTTCTTT. Protein sequence: CASSPGLVDTEAFF.

This clone has just one count. The chain uses TRBV7-3 and TRBJ2-1; D ambiguous. Germline CDR1 SGHTA, CDR2 FQGTGA. The V gene lost 5 bases and the J gene lost 8 bases, with 22 bases spanning the gap. CDR3 length: 16 residues. CDR3 nucleotide sequence: TGTGCCAGCAGCCCATCGGTTTCCAGGTACGGTCATGAGCAGTTCTTC. Protein sequence: CASSPSVSRYGHEQFF.

This chain uses TRBV9 with TRBJ1-3; D possibly corresponds to TRBD1 (6 bases). Germline values: CDR1 SGDLS, CDR2 YYNGEE. This CDR3 has 14 residues. In DNA form, the CDR3 reads TGTGCTAGCCGGCCCGGGACATCTGGAAACACCATATATTTT. Translated, it gives CASRPGTSGNTIYF.

The V and J genes are TRBV3-1 (or the pseudogene TRBV3-2) and TRBJ2-7; TRBD1 aligns across 9 bases. Germline V gene sequence: CDR1 LGHDT, CDR2 YNNKEL (reference sequence). This CDR3 region has 15 residues. Unmatched junction bases numbered 7, after V lost 1 base and J lost 6 bases. This CDR3 is CASSQGTGAPAEQYF. As DNA, the CDR3 is TGTGCCAGCAGCCAAGGGACAGGGGCGCCTGCCGAGCAGTACTTC.

CDR3 DNA sequence: TGTGCCAGCTCCCCGACTAGCGGGAGTCCAGATACGCAGTATTTT. Translating gives CASSPTSGSPDTQYF. The rearrangement uses TRBV18 and TRBJ2-3; 12 bases fit TRBD2. Germline CDR1 reads KGHSH; CDR2 reads LQKENI. The CDR3 extends over 15 amino acids. V dropped 6 bases and J dropped 4; count of bases not matched to a gene: 5.

This sequence joins TRBV6-2 or TRBV6-3 and TRBJ2-1, with TRBD2 matching 10 bases. Unmatched junction bases numbered 3, after V lost 0 bases and J lost 1 base. Germline V lookup: CDR1 MNHEY, CDR2 SVGEGT. The CDR3 is 17 residues long. The chain's CDR3 is CASSYSSTSGSYNEQFF. The CDR3 DNA reads TGTGCCAGCAGTTACTCATCGACTAGCGGGTCCTACAATGAGCAGTTCTTC.

The CDR3 protein is CAISEGGGFYGYTF. Written as DNA, the CDR3 is TGTGCCATCAGTGAGGGTGGGGGGTTCTATGGCTACACCTTC. The rearrangement joins TRBV10-3 to TRBJ1-2; TRBD1 is a possible D gene (5 bases). Trimming took 2 bases from V and 4 from J, leaving 11 bases between them. The germline gives CDR1 ENHRY, CDR2 SYGVKD. This CDR3 spans 14 amino acids.

The chain is built from TRBV18 and TRBJ2-7, with TRBD1 as a possible D gene (5 bases). The CDR3 covers 13 residues. Trimming left V 5 bases short and J 2 bases short, with 10 bases between. Germline CDR1 is KGHSH and CDR2 is LQKENI. The CDR3: CASSRGGAYEQYF. The CDR3 DNA reads TGTGCCAGCTCAAGGGGTGGGGCCTACGAGCAGTACTTC.